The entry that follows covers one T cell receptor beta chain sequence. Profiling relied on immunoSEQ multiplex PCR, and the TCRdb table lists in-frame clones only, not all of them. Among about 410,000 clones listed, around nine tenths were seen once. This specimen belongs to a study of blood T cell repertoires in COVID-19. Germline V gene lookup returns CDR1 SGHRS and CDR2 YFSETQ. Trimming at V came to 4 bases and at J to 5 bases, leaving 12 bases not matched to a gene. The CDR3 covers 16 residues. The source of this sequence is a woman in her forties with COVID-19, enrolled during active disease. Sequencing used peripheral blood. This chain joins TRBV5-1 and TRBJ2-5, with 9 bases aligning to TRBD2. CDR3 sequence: CASSPSGGPSVETQYF. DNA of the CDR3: TGCGCCAGCAGCCCCAGCGGGGGGCCTTCCGTGGAGACCCAGTACTTC.